This is a list of T cell receptor beta chains from one sample in a study of cytomegalovirus exposure and HLA in healthy donors. Generated by immunoSEQ multiplex PCR, the TCRdb table keeps only in-frame clones and is missing some. The sample shows about 350,000 clones, about 90% of them seen only once. The sequenced sample was PBMCs. These receptors were collected from a woman aged 30 to 39 in good health and CMV-seropositive. Both conserved end residues are part of each CDR3. D genes are given only for firm matches. The listing skips clone size in some rows; elsewhere it reads once, few, many or a size class.

j_call: TRBJ2-7; v_call: TRBV29-1; d_call: TRBD1; clone_size: NA; cdr3_aa: CSVYGDRAEQYF; cdr3_nt: TGCAGCGTTTATGGGGACAGGGCCGAGCAGTACTTC
j_call: TRBJ2-5; v_call: TRBV6-6; d_call: NA; clone_size: NA; cdr3_aa: CASSYPGDQETQYF; cdr3_nt: TGTGCCAGCAGTTACCCAGGCGATCAAGAGACCCAGTACTTC
j_call: TRBJ1-2; v_call: TRBV15; d_call: NA; clone_size: NA; cdr3_aa: CATSRDSGGSWGYTF; cdr3_nt: TGTGCCACCAGCAGAGATAGCGGTGGGTCATGGGGCTACACCTTC
j_call: TRBJ2-7; v_call: TRBV30; d_call: NA; clone_size: few; cdr3_aa: CAWSGQYEQYF; cdr3_nt: TGTGCCTGGAGCGGACAATACGAGCAGTACTTC
j_call: TRBJ2-2; v_call: TRBV5-1; d_call: TRBD1; clone_size: NA; cdr3_aa: CASSPDRGNTGELFF; cdr3_nt: TGCGCCAGCAGCCCCGACAGGGGGAACACCGGGGAGCTGTTTTTT
j_call: TRBJ1-4; v_call: TRBV25-1; d_call: TRBD1; clone_size: NA; cdr3_aa: CASSGQGPEKLFF; cdr3_nt: TGTGCCAGCAGTGGACAGGGCCCCGAAAAACTGTTTTTT
j_call: TRBJ1-2; v_call: TRBV27; d_call: NA; clone_size: once; cdr3_aa: CASSQMGSASYGYTF; cdr3_nt: TGTGCCAGCAGCCAGATGGGGTCTGCGAGCTATGGCTACACCTTC
j_call: TRBJ2-3; v_call: TRBV6-5; d_call: NA; clone_size: NA; cdr3_aa: CASSYSEGHTDTQYF; cdr3_nt: TGTGCCAGCAGTTACTCGGAGGGACACACAGATACGCAGTATTTT
j_call: TRBJ2-7; v_call: TRBV28; d_call: NA; clone_size: NA; cdr3_aa: CASSSWGSLSEQYF; cdr3_nt: TGTGCCAGCAGCTCATGGGGCAGTCTGAGCGAGCAGTACTTC
j_call: TRBJ2-5; v_call: TRBV11-1; d_call: TRBD2; clone_size: NA; cdr3_aa: CASSPGLAGGLWDQETQYF; cdr3_nt: TGTGCCAGCAGCCCAGGACTAGCGGGGGGCTTATGGGACCAAGAGACCCAGTACTTC
j_call: TRBJ2-7; v_call: TRBV19; d_call: NA; clone_size: NA; cdr3_aa: CASSILPGSYEQYF; cdr3_nt: TGTGCCAGTAGTATATTACCAGGATCCTACGAGCAGTACTTC
j_call: TRBJ2-7; v_call: TRBV7-9; d_call: NA; clone_size: NA; cdr3_aa: CASSLPGEQYF; cdr3_nt: TGTGCCAGCAGCCTCCCGGGGGAGCAGTACTTC
j_call: TRBJ2-1; v_call: TRBV14; d_call: TRBD1; clone_size: NA; cdr3_aa: CASSRLGTGGYEQFF; cdr3_nt: TGTGCCAGCAGCCGTCTCGGGACAGGGGGCTATGAGCAGTTCTTC
j_call: TRBJ2-7; v_call: TRBV5-1; d_call: NA; clone_size: NA; cdr3_aa: CASSLKVGTFYEQYF; cdr3_nt: TGCGCCAGCAGCTTGAAAGTTGGCACATTCTACGAGCAGTACTTC
j_call: TRBJ2-4; v_call: TRBV2; d_call: NA; clone_size: NA; cdr3_aa: CASRSGRPKDIQYF; cdr3_nt: TGTGCCAGCCGTAGCGGACGACCCAAGGACATTCAGTACTTC
j_call: TRBJ2-7; v_call: TRBV11-3; d_call: TRBD2; clone_size: NA; cdr3_aa: CASSSVTSGRAGEQYF; cdr3_nt: TGTGCCAGCAGCTCTGTGACTAGCGGGAGGGCGGGAGAGCAGTACTTC
j_call: TRBJ1-4; v_call: TRBV4-2; d_call: NA; clone_size: many; cdr3_aa: CASSSGEGNEKLFF; cdr3_nt: TGTGCCAGCAGTTCAGGGGAAGGGAATGAAAAACTGTTTTTT
j_call: TRBJ2-2; v_call: TRBV11-2; d_call: NA; clone_size: NA; cdr3_aa: CASRPGQNTGELFF; cdr3_nt: TGTGCCAGCAGACCCGGACAGAACACCGGGGAGCTGTTTTTT
j_call: TRBJ2-1; v_call: TRBV28; d_call: NA; clone_size: NA; cdr3_aa: CASSPPGTTFYEQFF; cdr3_nt: TGTGCCAGCAGTCCCCCGGGGACAACTTTCTATGAGCAGTTCTTC
j_call: TRBJ1-2; v_call: TRBV7-2; d_call: NA; clone_size: once; cdr3_aa: CASSLALGEYGYTF; cdr3_nt: TGTGCCAGCAGCTTAGCGCTGGGGGAGTATGGCTACACCTTC
j_call: TRBJ2-5; v_call: TRBV7-2; d_call: NA; clone_size: NA; cdr3_aa: CASSLGGQGSQYF; cdr3_nt: TGTGCCAGCAGCTTAGGGGGGCAGGGCTCCCAGTACTTC